This T cell receptor beta chain appears in the sequencing data of a study of blood T cell repertoires in COVID-19. Germline V CDR1 and CDR2: KGHDR, SFDVKD. V shed 4 bases and J 4 bases; nucleotides not matched to a gene: 5. This CDR3 spans 15 amino acids. This clone has just one count. In the original analysis: Estimation of nucleated cell counts was performed using reference gene primer amplification. TCRdb's table, derived via immunoSEQ multiplex PCR, lists solely in-frame clones and lacks some. V and J calls and clone size are copied from that table; D and trimming were computed from the DNA. The top ten clones hold 2% to 3% of a sample with about 260,000 clones, around 92% of them seen once.

The receptor was derived from a person aged 18 to 35 with COVID-19, enrolled during active disease. The rearrangement joins TRBV24-1 to TRBJ2-3; 9 nucleotides line up with TRBD1. Sequencing was carried out using peripheral blood. The CDR3 DNA follows: TGTGCCACCAGTGACCCAAGACAGGGGGCAGATACGCAGTATTTT. It is translated as CATSDPRQGADTQYF.